This entry describes one T cell receptor beta chain. Its antigen remains unknown. The data were obtained in a study of CD8 T cells in ankylosing spondylitis. The authors made TCR beta libraries by quantitative 5'-RACE with molecular barcodes. TCRdb reprocessed the 5' RACE reads via MiXCR and lists one record per CDR3 protein. The repertoire includes 250,000 to 350,000 distinct CDR3 sequences, around 18% of them detected once, and less than 9% sits in the top ten. V lost 1 base and J lost 4, with 9 bases in between. The germline V gene has CDR1 DFQATT and CDR2 SNEGSKA (reference sequence). CDR3 length: 13 amino acids. Study-level results: The disease-linked clones had a CD8+ phenotype and low blood frequencies. In ankylosing spondylitis blood, a motif of roughly eight highly homologous TCR beta variants appeared characteristic.

Sequencing input: blood, either unsorted or a sorted T cell fraction (not recorded which). The chain couples TRBV20-1 to TRBJ2-3; no clear D gene. This TCR was recovered from a male donor with ankylosing spondylitis or in good health (not recorded which). The CDR3 reads CSARVSGADTQYF. DNA for the CDR3: TGCAGTGCTAGAGTGAGTGGGGCAGATACGCAGTATTTT.